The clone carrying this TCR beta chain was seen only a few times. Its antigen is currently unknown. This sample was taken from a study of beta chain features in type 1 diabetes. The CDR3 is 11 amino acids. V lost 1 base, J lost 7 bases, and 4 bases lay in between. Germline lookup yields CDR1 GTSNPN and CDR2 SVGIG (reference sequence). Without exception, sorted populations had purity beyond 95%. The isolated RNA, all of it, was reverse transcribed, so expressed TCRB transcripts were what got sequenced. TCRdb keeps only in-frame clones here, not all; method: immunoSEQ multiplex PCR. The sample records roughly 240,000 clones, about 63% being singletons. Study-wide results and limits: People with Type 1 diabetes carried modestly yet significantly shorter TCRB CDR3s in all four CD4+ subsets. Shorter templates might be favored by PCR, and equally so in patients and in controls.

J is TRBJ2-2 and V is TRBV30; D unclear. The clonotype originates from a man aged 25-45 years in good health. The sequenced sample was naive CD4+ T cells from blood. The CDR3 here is CAWSEFGELFF. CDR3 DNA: TGTGCCTGGAGTGAATTCGGGGAGCTGTTTTTT.